This entry is about one T cell receptor (beta chain). Here immunoSEQ multiplex PCR was the method, and the copy in TCRdb shows in-frame clones only, minus some. The sample has roughly 320,000 clones, around 86% seen once. The junction had 2 bases not matched to a gene; V was cut back by 1 base and J by 3 bases. This CDR3 has 15 amino acids. Germline V CDR1 and CDR2: LGHDT, YNNKEL (reference sequence). The data were taken from a study of blood T cell repertoires in COVID-19. Sequenced input: peripheral blood. The clonotype comes from a man aged 65 to 85 with acute or convalescent COVID-19. This chain joins TRBV3-1 (or the pseudogene TRBV3-2) and TRBJ2-5; 10 bases fit TRBD2. The DNA of the CDR3 is TGTGCCAGCAGCCAAGGGACTAGCGGAGAAGAGACCCAGTACTTC. Translating gives CASSQGTSGEETQYF.